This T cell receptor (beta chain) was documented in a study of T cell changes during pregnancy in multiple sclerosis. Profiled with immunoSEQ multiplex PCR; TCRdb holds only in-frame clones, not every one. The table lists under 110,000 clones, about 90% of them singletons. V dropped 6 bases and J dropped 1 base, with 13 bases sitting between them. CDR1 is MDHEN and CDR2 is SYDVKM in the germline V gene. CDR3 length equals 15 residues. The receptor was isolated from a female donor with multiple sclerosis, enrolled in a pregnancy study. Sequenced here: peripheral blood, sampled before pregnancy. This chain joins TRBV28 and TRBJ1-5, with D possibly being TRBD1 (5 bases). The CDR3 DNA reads TGTGCCAGCAGCCCCCAACGGGGGAGCAATCAGCCCCAGCATTTT. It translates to CASSPQRGSNQPQHF.